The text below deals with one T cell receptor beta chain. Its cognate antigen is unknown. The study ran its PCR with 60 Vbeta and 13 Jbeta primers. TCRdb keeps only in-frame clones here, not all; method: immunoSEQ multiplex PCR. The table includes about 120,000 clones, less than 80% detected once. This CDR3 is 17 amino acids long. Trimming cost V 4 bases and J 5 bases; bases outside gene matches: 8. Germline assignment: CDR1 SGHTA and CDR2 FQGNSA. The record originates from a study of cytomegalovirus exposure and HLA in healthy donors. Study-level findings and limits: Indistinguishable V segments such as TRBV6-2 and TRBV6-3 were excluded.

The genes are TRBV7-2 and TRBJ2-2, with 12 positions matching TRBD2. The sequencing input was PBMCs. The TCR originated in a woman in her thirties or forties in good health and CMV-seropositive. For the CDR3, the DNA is TGTGCCAGCAGCTCTCCTTCTAGCGGGAGGGGAACCGGGGAGCTGTTTTTT. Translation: CASSSPSSGRGTGELFF.